These 10 T cell receptor beta chains were all obtained from the same sample, sequenced in a study of T cell responses to AZD1222 COVID-19 vaccine. Assay: immunoSEQ multiplex PCR; the TCRdb copy retains only in-frame clones and omits some. The profile shows 150,000 to 200,000 clones, about 89% of them singletons. Sequencing used peripheral blood, obtained on day 0 of AZD1222 vaccination. The origin of the receptors is an adult in good health.

This chain uses TRBV2 with TRBJ2-3; a weak D match, TRBD2 (6 bases). CDR3 length: 15 residues. Between the trimmed V and J ends, which lost 7 bases and 1 base, there was a span of 15 bases. Per the germline V gene, CDR1 is SNHLY and CDR2 is FYNNEI. CDR3 DNA: TGTGCCAGCAAACTTTCCGGGACTGGCACAGATACGCAGTATTTT. It specifies CASKLSGTGTDTQYF.

Comments on this clone: The sample has other DNA sequences that encode this CDR3 too. CDR3 coding DNA: TGTGCCAGCAGCCCAGGGGGGTCTGGAAACACCATATATTTT. Translated, it gives CASSPGGSGNTIYF. The gene calls are TRBV7-8 and TRBJ1-3, with 7 bases that match TRBD1. The germline V gene encodes CDR1 SGHVS and CDR2 FQNEAQ. The CDR3 runs to 14 residues. V lost 5 bases and J lost 1; bases outside the gene matches: 2.

The chain carries TRBV4-3 and TRBJ1-2, with D possibly TRBD1 on 5 matching bases. Between the trimmed V and J ends, which lost 0 bases and 10 bases, there was a span of 18 bases. CDR3 length equals 15 residues. Per the germline V gene, CDR1 is LGHNA and CDR2 is YSLEER. CDR3 in DNA: TGCGCCAGCAGCCAAGATCAGGGACCCCGGAATGACTACACCTTC. It yields the protein CASSQDQGPRNDYTF.

This clone was counted once. This chain joins TRBV19 and TRBJ1-5, with D tentatively TRBD1 (6 bases). The CDR3 runs 18 residues. Germline assignment: CDR1 LNHDA and CDR2 SQIVND (reference sequence). V lost 3 bases and J 3 bases, leaving 21 bases between the germline ends. This CDR3 is CASSIRARAGEFNQPQHF. The CDR3 nucleotides are TGTGCCAGTAGTATTCGGGCCCGAGCAGGGGAGTTCAATCAGCCCCAGCATTTT. Full variable domain (missing parts from reference TRBV19 and TRBJ1-5): DGGITQSPKYLFRKEGQNVTLSCEQNLNHDAMYWYRQDPGQGLRLIYYSQIVNDFQKGDIAEGYSVSREKKESFPLTVTSAQKNPTAFYLCASSIRARAGEFNQPQHFGDGTRLSIL.

This clone was counted between two and nine times. V and J are TRBV4-1 and TRBJ1-1; TRBD1 matches at 7 bases. Trimming at V came to 4 bases and at J to 0 bases, leaving 8 bases not matched to a gene. The germline gives CDR1 MGHRA, CDR2 YSYEKL. The CDR3 length is 16 residues. CDR3 protein: CASSRVRDSMNTEAFF. As DNA, the CDR3 is TGCGCCAGCAGCCGAGTTAGGGACAGTATGAACACTGAAGCTTTCTTT.

The chain recombines TRBV29-1 with TRBJ2-7; 12 nucleotides agree with TRBD2. Trimming removed 7 bases from V and 3 bases from J; junction bases left unmatched: 7. This CDR3 has 14 amino acids. Germline loops: CDR1 SQVTM, CDR2 ANQGSEA. This CDR3 is CSAVLAGGFYEQYF. The DNA for the CDR3 is TGCAGCGCCGTACTAGCGGGGGGTTTCTACGAGCAGTACTTC.

This chain uses TRBV4-3 with TRBJ2-2; 7 bases map to TRBD1. The germline gives CDR1 LGHNA, CDR2 YSLEER. The CDR3 is 15 residues long. V dropped 8 bases and J dropped 4; count of bases not matched to a gene: 10. The CDR3 loop reads CASSKSQGSTGELFF. CDR3 bases: TGCGCCAGCTCTAAGTCACAGGGGAGCACCGGGGAGCTGTTTTTT.

The chain recombines TRBV5-1 with TRBJ2-2; no definite D call. With 3 bases removed from V and 3 bases from J, the gap between germline ends came to 18 bases. The CDR3 is 17 amino acids. The germline gives CDR1 SGHRS, CDR2 YFSETQ. This chain's CDR3 is CASSSDPNSRHTGELFF. In DNA form, the CDR3 reads TGCGCCAGCAGCTCTGACCCTAATTCCCGTCACACCGGGGAGCTGTTTTTT.

The genes are TRBV28 and TRBJ1-1; weak D call: TRBD1 (5 bases). The germline gives CDR1 MDHEN, CDR2 SYDVKM. The CDR3 is made up of 14 amino acids. Trimming pared 3 bases from V and 3 bases from J, leaving 11 bases between. CDR3 DNA sequence: TGTGCCAGCAGTTTGGGGGGGGGATACACTGAAGCTTTCTTT. This gives the protein CASSLGGGYTEAFF.

This clone was counted a few times. The CDR3 DNA sequence: TGTGCCTGGTGGAGTTTTTCAAACACCATATATTTT. Protein: CAWWSFSNTIYF. The chain has TRBV30 and TRBJ1-3; D unresolved. Germline CDR1 is GTSNPN and CDR2 is SVGIG (reference sequence). Trimming shortened V by 5 bases and J by 6 bases, and 11 bases separated the two germline ends. The CDR3 contains 12 residues.